Reported below is one T cell receptor beta chain. Its antigen is not known. One end of the junction is discordant with germline, which a read error may explain. This sample was taken from a study of tumor-infiltrating lymphocytes in primary liver carcinoma. Study-wide points: Merely some 8-25% of top clones spanned all five tumor regions. When set against blood, tumors had a significantly higher top-250-clone fraction (p = 0.039).

Co-extraction of both nucleic acids (RNA and DNA) used about 17-31 mg of unsorted bulk tissue. Samples came from superior, inferior, lateral poles and tumor centre. TCR beta cDNA was reverse-transcribed from 500 ng of total RNA. The reaction used a constant-region primer and ProtoScript II reverse transcriptase. Three-round nested multiplex PCR performed with slightly modified ARM-PCR produced the TCR beta libraries. TRBV1-TRBV30 forward primers and a C-beta reverse primer were used in the first two PCR rounds, which each ran for approximately 9 cycles. One entry per CDR3 protein results from TCRdb running MiXCR on the multiplex PCR reads. In the table there are 100,000 or so distinct CDR3 sequences, around 80% of which are singletons. The length of the CDR3 is 16 residues. Germline V gene sequence: CDR1 MDHEN, CDR2 SYDVKM.

This sequence joins TRBV28 and TRBJ1-5; TRBD1 is a possible D gene (5 bases). Material for sequencing was liver tumor tissue from sampling region 3. Subset noted: tumor region T3, left-lateral pole. This receptor was identified in a man aged 35 to 55 with primary liver carcinoma and hepatitis B virus infection. The CDR3 region has the DNA TGTGTCAGCAGTCCCTTGGGGGGGAGTGGGGATCAGCCCCAGCATTTT. Its protein is CVSSPLGGSGDQPQHF. Full variable domain (outside the CDR3, taken from reference TRBV28 and TRBJ1-5): DVKVTQSSRYLVKRTGEKVFLECVQDMDHENMFWYRQDPGLGLRLIYFSYDVKMKEKGDIPEGYSVSREKKERFSLILESASTNQTSMYLCVSSPLGGSGDQPQHFGDGTRLSIL.